This TCR beta chain was obtained from a study of human T cells and chemical hapten exposure. Study-wide background: Patients, predominantly female, presented with alopecia areata, totalis or universalis. Whole-study results and caveats: TCRs whose frequency exceeded 1 in 1000 remained the same following DPC sensitization. Expanded TCRs made up significantly more big CDR3 similarity clusters than controls did.

Germline CDR1 SGHRS, CDR2 YFSETQ. There are 14 residues in the CDR3. Germline trimming cut 5 bases from V and 6 bases from J; bases unmatched to any gene: 6. The time point here: pre-sensitization, week 0. Treatment noted: therapeutic diphenylcyclopropenone sensitization with weekly scalp DPC. Participating donors were patients with alopecia, aged 18 to 70 years, considered appropriate candidates for DPC. Comments on this clonotype: Its antigen is currently unknown.

TCRdb analysed the RACE reads with MiXCR anew, one entry per CDR3 protein. Here the sample spans 150,000 to 200,000 distinct CDR3 sequences, roughly 30% being singletons. The sequence derives from a woman aged 25-40 years with alopecia areata. Some clones in this sample may be carry-over from other donors' samples. The sample here was whole blood, taken in connection with sensitization to the hapten diphenylcyclopropenone (DPC). V gene TRBV5-1 combines with J gene TRBJ2-1; TRBD1 matches 9 bases. This CDR3 reads CASRSGDRANEQFF. As DNA, the CDR3 is TGCGCCAGCAGATCCGGGGACAGGGCCAATGAGCAGTTCTTC.